These 18 T cell receptor beta chains came from one sample sequenced in a study of shared clonotypes between healthy human individuals. Data came from immunoSEQ multiplex PCR; TCRdb stores just in-frame clones and leaves some out. Of some 1,400,000 clones listed, roughly 96% are singletons. The sample consisted of naive CD4+ T cells sorted from blood. Subset noted: CD45RA+ positively selected. The source of these receptors is a man younger than 45 in good health.

V is TRBV6-5 and J is TRBJ1-4, with unresolved D. V lost 2 bases, J lost 7 bases, and 14 bases lay in between. The germline V gene encodes CDR1 MNHEY and CDR2 SVGAGI. The CDR3 loop spans 15 amino acids. CDR3 loop: CASSYQYSSGEKLFF. The DNA of the CDR3 is TGTGCCAGCAGTTACCAGTACTCATCGGGTGAAAAACTGTTTTTT.

The chain employs TRBV19 and TRBJ2-1; D remains ambiguous. This CDR3 has 13 residues. Trimming stripped 7 bases from V and 0 bases from J, with 7 bases between. CDR1 LNHDA and CDR2 SQIVND come from the germline V gene (reference sequence). The CDR3 protein is CASTRSSYNEQFF. In DNA form, the CDR3 reads TGTGCCAGTACCCGGAGCTCCTACAATGAGCAGTTCTTC.

The chain combines TRBV5-5 with TRBJ1-1, with D possibly being TRBD1 (5 bases). The CDR3 consists of 14 residues. V gave up 3 bases and J gave up 3 bases, with 12 bases separating them. Germline CDR1 reads SGHKS; CDR2 reads YYEKEE (reference sequence). CDR3 DNA sequence: TGTGCCAGCAGCTGGGCAGGGAGGGACACTGAAGCTTTCTTT. This sequence encodes CASSWAGRDTEAFF.

This clone appeared a single time. The same CDR3 also results from other DNA sequences found in this sample. The rearrangement links TRBV7-9 to TRBJ2-7; D may be TRBD2 (5 bases). CDR3 length: 12 residues. The V gene lost 4 bases and the J gene lost 4 bases, with 8 bases spanning the gap. CDR1 and CDR2 from the germline V gene are SEHNR and FQNEAQ (reference sequence). CDR3 residues: CASSSGVYEQYF. The CDR3 DNA follows: TGTGCCAGCAGCTCCGGGGTATACGAGCAGTACTTC.

This clone came up once. The chain has TRBV5-1 and TRBJ2-7; the match to TRBD2 covers 7 bases. V gave up 4 bases and J gave up 3 bases; unmatched junction bases: 10. The CDR3 runs 15 residues. CDR1 and CDR2 (germline): SGHRS, YFSETQ. For the CDR3, the DNA is TGCGCCAGCAGCCCAAGTGCGGGAGAGGGCTACGAGCAGTACTTC. Amino acids: CASSPSAGEGYEQYF.

This sequence joins TRBV28 and TRBJ1-2, with 9 bases lining up with TRBD1. Germline trimming cut 10 bases from V and 6 bases from J; bases unmatched to any gene: 15. From germline, CDR1 is MDHEN and CDR2 SYDVKM. CDR3 length: 15 amino acids. CDR3 sequence (DNA): TGTGCCATCAACCGGGACAGGGCCGCCTGGGATGGCTACACCTTC. It encodes CAINRDRAAWDGYTF.

A word on this clone: Additional DNA sequences in this sample encode the identical CDR3. This rearrangement joins TRBV27 to TRBJ2-7; D gene ambiguous. From germline, CDR1 is MNHEY and CDR2 SMNVEV (reference sequence). The length of the CDR3 is 13 residues. Deletions cut 0 bases from V and 2 bases from J, with 5 bases between. The CDR3 DNA reads TGTGCCAGCAGTTTATCAATCACCTACGAGCAGTACTTC. The encoded protein is CASSLSITYEQYF.

With respect to this clone: Different DNA sequences within this sample yield the same CDR3. The CDR3 sequence: CASSPGLAGYNEQFF. As DNA, the CDR3 is TGTGCCAGCAGCCCTGGACTAGCGGGATACAATGAGCAGTTCTTC. This sequence joins TRBV7-9 and TRBJ2-1; 12 bases map to TRBD2. Germline V gene sequence: CDR1 SEHNR, CDR2 FQNEAQ (reference sequence). The CDR3 is made up of 15 amino acids. After removal of 5 bases from V and 4 bases from J, the junction contained 3 bases not matched to a gene.

The CDR3 DNA follows: TGTGCCACCTCGGGGACAGCGGGCACAGATACGCAGTATTTT. Protein: CATSGTAGTDTQYF. The chain combines TRBV6-5 with TRBJ2-3, with TRBD1 matching 7 bases. Germline V gene sequence: CDR1 MNHEY, CDR2 SVGAGI. Unmatched junction bases numbered 8, after V lost 10 bases and J lost 1 base. This CDR3 spans 14 amino acids.

The chain carries TRBV5-4 and TRBJ2-5, with D possibly TRBD2 on 6 matching bases. Germline-derived CDR1 and CDR2 are SGHNT and YYREEE (reference sequence). The CDR3 is made up of 15 amino acids. Deletions cut 0 bases from V and 2 bases from J, with 11 bases between. This CDR3 reads CASSLVADDQETQYF. CDR3 DNA sequence: TGTGCCAGCAGCTTGGTAGCGGACGATCAAGAGACCCAGTACTTC.

This chain connects TRBV7-9 to TRBJ2-7; D gene ambiguous. CDR1 and CDR2 from the germline V gene are SEHNR and FQNEAQ (reference sequence). V was trimmed by 1 base and J by 2 bases, leaving 3 bases between them. This CDR3 is built from 12 residues. In DNA, the CDR3 is TGTGCCAGCAGCTTAGAAACCTACGAGCAGTACTTC. It yields the protein CASSLETYEQYF.

Comments on this clone: This specimen includes other DNA sequences encoding the same CDR3. This chain joins TRBV28 and TRBJ1-3; no clear D. From germline, CDR1 is MDHEN and CDR2 SYDVKM. The V and J ends lost 3 bases and 7 bases respectively, with 4 bases between them. The CDR3 is made up of 11 amino acids. CDR3 bases: TGTGCCAGCAGTTTGGGGAACACCATATATTTT. It codes for CASSLGNTIYF.

Worth noting for this clone: The sample contains more than one DNA sequence encoding this CDR3. V and J are TRBV7-2 and TRBJ1-1; D remains unclear. The V end lost 2 bases, the J end lost 1 base, and 5 bases lay between the germline ends. Germline V CDR1 and CDR2: SGHTA, FQGNSA. The CDR3 length is 13 residues. In DNA, the CDR3 is TGTGCCAGCAGCTTATCAGCGAACACTGAAGCTTTCTTT. Translating gives CASSLSANTEAFF.

This clone was counted a single time. The chain links TRBV27 to TRBJ2-2, with TRBD1 matching over 10 bases. CDR1 and CDR2 (germline): MNHEY, SMNVEV (reference sequence). The J segment lost 6 bases and the V segment lost 5 bases, leaving 6 bases of the junction unmatched. The CDR3 is made up of 15 amino acids. The CDR3, as DNA: TGTGCCAGCAGTAGCCGGACAGGGGGATCCGGGGAGCTGTTTTTT. Encoded protein: CASSSRTGGSGELFF.

This chain links TRBV25-1 with TRBJ2-7; TRBD2 is a possible D gene (6 bases). CDR3 length: 13 amino acids. Trimming took off 6 bases at V and 9 bases at J, with 18 bases between the two ends. Germline CDR1 MGHDK, CDR2 SYGVNS. In DNA, the CDR3 is TGTGCCAGCAGGCCCCCCCTTGGGGAGGTGCAGTACTTC. Amino acid sequence: CASRPPLGEVQYF.

The chain recombines TRBV28 with TRBJ2-1; D gene ambiguous. This CDR3 has 14 residues. Germline CDR1 is MDHEN and CDR2 is SYDVKM. V was shortened by 3 bases and J by 10 bases, with 16 bases between the two germline ends. The CDR3 nucleotides read TGTGCCAGCAGTTTCACCGGGCCGCGCCGCGAGCAGTTCTTC. Its protein product is CASSFTGPRREQFF. Together with reference TRBV28 and TRBJ2-1, the CDR3 gives the full variable domain: DVKVTQSSRYLVKRTGEKVFLECVQDMDHENMFWYRQDPGLGLRLIYFSYDVKMKEKGDIPEGYSVSREKKERFSLILESASTNQTSMYLCASSFTGPRREQFFGPGTRLTVL.

The chain has TRBV27 and TRBJ2-7; 7 bases map to TRBD1. This CDR3 contains 14 residues. V shed 8 bases, J shed 0 bases, and the junction held 7 bases outside the gene matches. CDR1 MNHEY and CDR2 SMNVEV come from the germline V gene (reference sequence). The CDR3 DNA reads as TGTGCCAGCGGCCCTTGGGACAGCTCCTACGAGCAGTACTTC. Protein product: CASGPWDSSYEQYF.

The V call is TRBV5-1, the J call TRBJ2-5, with 7 bases matching TRBD1. With 4 bases clipped from V and 5 bases from J, the junction kept 11 bases outside the gene matches. This CDR3 spans 15 amino acids. CDR1 is SGHRS and CDR2 is YFSETQ in the germline V gene. The CDR3 DNA reads TGCGCCAGCAGCACACTAGACAGGGTATGGGAGACCCAGTACTTC. It encodes CASSTLDRVWETQYF. Based on the CDR3 plus reference TRBV5-1 and TRBJ2-5, the full variable domain is KAGVTQTPRYLIKTRGQQVTLSCSPISGHRSVSWYQQTPGQGLQFLFEYFSETQRNKGNFPGRFSGRQFSNSRSEMNVSTLELGDSALYLCASSTLDRVWETQYFGPGTRLLVL.